This TCR beta chain was identified during a study of T-cell memory formation after mild COVID-19. Study details: The TCR clusters were mostly specific to one donor.

Many counts were recorded for this clonotype. Antigen unknown. With constant-segment primers, 5'RACE yielded cDNA libraries of TCR alpha and TCR beta that carried sample barcodes and UMIs. TCRdb reprocessed the 5' RACE reads with MiXCR, giving one entry per CDR3 protein. The sample lists 560,000 or so distinct CDR3 sequences; 17% were seen once. V dropped 7 bases and J dropped 2; count of bases not matched to a gene: 8. CDR3 length equals 14 residues. CDR1 and CDR2 from the germline V gene are SGHVS and FQNEAQ. Whole-study results and caveats: A second wave expanding day 15 to 37 was CD4+-biased; contracting clones were balanced.

Sequencing was done on a sample of PBMCs or a T cell subset sorted from them (not recorded which). This sequence was found in an adult woman who had mild COVID-19 (a few samples of this study predate the infection). Cell type and time point are not known. V and J are TRBV7-8 and TRBJ2-7; 7 positions agree with TRBD2. The chain's CDR3 is CASTSGREPYEQYF. DNA for the CDR3: TGTGCCAGCACAAGCGGGCGGGAGCCCTACGAGCAGTACTTC.